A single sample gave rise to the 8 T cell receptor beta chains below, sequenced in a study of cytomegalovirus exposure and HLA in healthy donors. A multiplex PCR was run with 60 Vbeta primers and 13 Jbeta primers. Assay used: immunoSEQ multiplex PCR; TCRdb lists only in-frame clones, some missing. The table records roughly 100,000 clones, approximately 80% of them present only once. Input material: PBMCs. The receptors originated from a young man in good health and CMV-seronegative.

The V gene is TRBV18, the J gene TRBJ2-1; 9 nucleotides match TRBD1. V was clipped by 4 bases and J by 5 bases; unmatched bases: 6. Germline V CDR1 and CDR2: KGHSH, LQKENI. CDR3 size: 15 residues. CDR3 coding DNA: TGTGCCAGCTCACGCGACAGGGGGTCCCACAATGAGCAGTTCTTC. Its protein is CASSRDRGSHNEQFF. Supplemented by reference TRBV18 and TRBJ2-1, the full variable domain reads NAGVMQNPRHLVRRRGQEARLRCSPMKGHSHVYWYRQLPEEGLKFMVYLQKENIIDESGMPKERFSAEFPKEGPSILRIQQVVRGDSAAYFCASSRDRGSHNEQFFGPGTRLTVL.

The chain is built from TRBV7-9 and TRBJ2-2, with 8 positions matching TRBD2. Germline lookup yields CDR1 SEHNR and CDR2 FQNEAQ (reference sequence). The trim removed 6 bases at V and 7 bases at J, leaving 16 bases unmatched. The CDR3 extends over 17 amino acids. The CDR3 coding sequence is TGTGCCAGCAGGCTGGCAGGGCCAGCGGGAGACGTCGGGGAGCTGTTTTTT. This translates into CASRLAGPAGDVGELFF.

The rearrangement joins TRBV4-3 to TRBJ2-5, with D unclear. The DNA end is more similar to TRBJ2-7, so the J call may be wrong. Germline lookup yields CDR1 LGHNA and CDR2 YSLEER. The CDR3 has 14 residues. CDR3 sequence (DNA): TGCGCCAGCAGCCAAGAGCCGCACAGCTACGAGCAGTACTTC. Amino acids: CASSQEPHSYEQYF.

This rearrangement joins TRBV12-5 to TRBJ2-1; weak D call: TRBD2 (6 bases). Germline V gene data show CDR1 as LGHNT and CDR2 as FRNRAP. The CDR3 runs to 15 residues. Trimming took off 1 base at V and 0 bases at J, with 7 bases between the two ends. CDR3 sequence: CASGLDGGSYNEQFF. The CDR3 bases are TGTGCTAGTGGTTTGGACGGGGGCTCCTACAATGAGCAGTTCTTC. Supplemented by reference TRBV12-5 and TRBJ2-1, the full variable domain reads DARVTQTPRHKVTEMGQEVTMRCQPILGHNTVFWYRQTMMQGLELLAYFRNRAPLDDSGMPKDRFSAEMPDATLATLKIQPSEPRDSAVYFCASGLDGGSYNEQFFGPGTRLTVL.

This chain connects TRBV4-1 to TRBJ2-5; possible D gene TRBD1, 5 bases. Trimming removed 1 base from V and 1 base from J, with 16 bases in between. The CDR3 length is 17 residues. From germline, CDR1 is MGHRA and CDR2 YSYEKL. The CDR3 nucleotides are TGCGCCAGCAGCCAAGCCAGGGCCGGAAGGGTCCAAGAGACCCAGTACTTC. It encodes CASSQARAGRVQETQYF.

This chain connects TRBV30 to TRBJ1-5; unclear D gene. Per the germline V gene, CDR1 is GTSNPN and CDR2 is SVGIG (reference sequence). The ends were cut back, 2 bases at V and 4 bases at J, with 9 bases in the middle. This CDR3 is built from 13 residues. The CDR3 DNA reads TGTGCCTGGAGTCCTTCCTTTAATCAGCCCCAGCATTTT. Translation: CAWSPSFNQPQHF. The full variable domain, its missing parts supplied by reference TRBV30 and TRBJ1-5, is SQTIHQWPATLVQPVGSPLSLECTVEGTSNPNLYWYRQAAGRGLQLLFYSVGIGQISSEVPQNLSASRPQDRQFILSSKKLLLSDSGFYLCAWSPSFNQPQHFGDGTRLSIL.

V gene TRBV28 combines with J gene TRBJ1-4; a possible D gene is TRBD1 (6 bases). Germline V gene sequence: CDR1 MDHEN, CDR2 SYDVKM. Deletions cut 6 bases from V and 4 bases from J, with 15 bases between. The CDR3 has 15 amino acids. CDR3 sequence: CASRGQQGYNEKLFF. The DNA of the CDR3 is TGTGCCAGCAGAGGACAGCAGGGGTATAATGAAAAACTGTTTTTT.

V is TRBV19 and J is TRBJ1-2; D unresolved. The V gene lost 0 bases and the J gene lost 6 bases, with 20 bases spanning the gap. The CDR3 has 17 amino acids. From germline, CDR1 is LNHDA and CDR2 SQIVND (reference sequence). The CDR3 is CASSIDLNAVRVNGYTF. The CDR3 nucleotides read TGTGCCAGTAGTATAGATTTGAACGCCGTTAGAGTCAATGGCTACACCTTC. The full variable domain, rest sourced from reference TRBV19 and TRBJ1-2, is DGGITQSPKYLFRKEGQNVTLSCEQNLNHDAMYWYRQDPGQGLRLIYYSQIVNDFQKGDIAEGYSVSREKKESFPLTVTSAQKNPTAFYLCASSIDLNAVRVNGYTFGSGTRLTVV.